This TCR beta chain is from a study of T cell repertoires in breast cancer. The wider study: Around 10 reads per input cell, approximately 500,000 sequences per sample, on average.

The junction had 8 bases not matched to a gene; V was cut back by 6 bases and J by 1 base. This CDR3 is built from 16 residues. Germline assignment: CDR1 SGHAT and CDR2 FQNNGV. Unpaired genes were suppressed by blocking oligonucleotides during a second nested PCR. In TCRdb, the emulsion pairing reads were re-called with MiXCR into one record per CDR3 protein. Of tens of thousands of distinct CDR3 sequences listed, about 48% were seen once; the top ten hold approximately 62%. Study-level points and caveats: Genuine antitumor clones may have been lost with singletons or partial tumor sampling. Transcript abundance and primer differences skewed clone recovery in emulsion RT-PCR.

In the case of this clonotype: Its antigen is not identified.

The expanded emulsion RT-PCR method captured paired alpha and beta chains from CD8+ T cells. Sequenced material: CD8+ T cells. The chain carries TRBV11-2 and TRBJ2-2; 7 nucleotides match TRBD1. The clonotype was recovered from a pool of human donors with breast cancer or a healthy control (not recorded which). The CDR3 DNA reads TGTGCCAGCAGGCACGGGACAGAGGGGAACACCGGGGAGCTGTTTTTT. As protein: CASRHGTEGNTGELFF.